The sequence of this TCR beta chain was determined in a study of blood T cell repertoires in COVID-19 (dated by TCRdb to 2020 to 2022). Broadly, across the study: Samples from collaborators originated in the United States, Italy and Spain and spanned both the acute and convalescent phases of COVID-19. The material from the prospective study consisted of cDNA or gDNA derived from T cells, B-cell-depleted T cells, or PBMCs. Subjects who had been exposed to COVID-19, were actively infected with it, or had recovered from it provided the deeply sampled blood TCRbeta repertoires that made up the dataset. A freely available public database, intended as a resource for researchers studying the immune response to SARS-CoV-2, is where the repertoires were released. The samples were drawn from the first 160 participants of the ongoing ImmuneRACE study and from 1,254 subjects provided by 6 global collaborators. The sample metadata nearly always contained a de-identified subject ID, COVID-19 status, age in years and sex. Where HLA class I and class II types were available, the types were taken from metadata supplied by the sample provider, not from assay-based typing.

Results and caveats for the whole study, not just this receptor: How much clinical and demographic metadata was included differed by source and by participant, and the metadata was provided uncurated.

Each collaborating institution followed its own protocols to collect whole blood in K2EDTA tubes. For TCRbeta analysis, collaborator samples were shipped as frozen whole blood, as isolated PBMCs, or as DNA extracted from either sample type. The immunoSEQ Assay, a bias-controlled multiplex PCR, was used to amplify TCRbeta CDR3 regions from genomic DNA. Processing in the source paper ran as follows. The number of nucleated cells in each sample was estimated from the amplification of reference gene primers within the assay. To quantify the absolute abundance of each unique TCRbeta CDR3 rearrangement, sequence reads were collapsed and filtered. For each sample, productive Simpson clonality was calculated as the square root of Simpson's diversity index over productive rearrangements. Not all clones reach the TCRdb copy of this immuneACCESS table, which keeps in-frame sequences only. Checked studies attribute under half of the gap to unresolved V genes and leave the rest unexplained. The DNA gave D and trimming, while V, J and clone size come from that table. Here the sample has about 35,000 clones; around 80% occur a single time. The top ten clones comprise under 50% of the sample.

CDR1 and CDR2, per the germline V gene (reference sequence), are LNHDA and SQIVND. V trim: 11 bases; J trim: 5 bases; unmatched bases: 5. Taken from cysteine to phenylalanine, the CDR3 has 12 residues. Only CDR3 DNA remains: 36 bases, in frame from the first base. With regard to this clone: Its recognized antigen is unknown. There are no base qualities to consult, and no much larger clone falls within one base.

The TCR was taken from a man older than 75 with active or convalescent COVID-19. The rearranged segments are TRBV19 and TRBJ2-1; 8 of the junction bases match TRBD1. Sequencing input: peripheral blood. CDR3 loop: CAVWTGNNEQFF. Read as DNA, the sequence is TGTGCCGTCTGGACAGGGAACAATGAGCAGTTCTTC.